These 24 T cell receptor beta chains were all obtained from the same sample, sequenced in a study of cytomegalovirus exposure and HLA in healthy donors. PCR involved 60 Vbeta and 13 Jbeta primers. This table comes from immunoSEQ multiplex PCR, and its TCRdb copy is limited to in-frame clones, with some not included. The sample has around 130,000 clones, around 65% seen once. Sequencing was carried out using PBMCs. The receptors stem from a male donor in good health and CMV-seronegative.

The chain recombines TRBV30 with TRBJ2-1; 11 bases are shared with TRBD2. Trimming cost V 3 bases and J 7 bases; bases outside gene matches: 14. The CDR3 runs 17 residues. Per germline, CDR1 GTSNPN and CDR2 SVGIG (reference sequence). The CDR3 reads CAWRVSLGLAGKNEQFF. The CDR3 DNA is TGTGCCTGGAGAGTAAGCCTAGGACTAGCGGGCAAGAATGAGCAGTTCTTC.

J is TRBJ2-2 and V is TRBV18; no definite D call. The germline V gene encodes CDR1 KGHSH and CDR2 LQKENI. V lost 1 base and J 4 bases, leaving 16 bases between the germline ends. The CDR3 is 17 residues long. CDR3 loop: CASSPRAPESSTGELFF. CDR3 nucleotide sequence: TGTGCCAGCTCACCACGGGCACCCGAGAGTAGCACCGGGGAGCTGTTTTTT.

J is TRBJ2-5 and V is TRBV30; 7 bases map to TRBD2. The J call may be faulty, since TRBJ2-7 better matches the DNA end. Germline V gene sequence: CDR1 GTSNPN, CDR2 SVGIG (reference sequence). This CDR3 contains 15 residues. The CDR3 DNA reads TGTGCCTGGAGTGTGCCGAGGGAGGGAGGGGACGAGCAGTACTTC. The encoded protein is CAWSVPREGGDEQYF.

This chain joins TRBV5-1 and TRBJ2-7; TRBD2 matches 9 bases. V was pared by 2 bases and J by 3 bases, with 6 bases of the junction left unmatched. The CDR3 consists of 15 residues. Germline V gene data show CDR1 as SGHRS and CDR2 as YFSETQ. The CDR3 loop is CASSLQLAGDYEQYF. CDR3 in DNA: TGCGCCAGCAGCTTACAATTAGCGGGAGACTACGAGCAGTACTTC.

The DNA of the CDR3 is TGTGCCAGCAGTTCGCAGAACAGGGGACGATCGGTTGAAGCTTTCTTT. Translating it yields CASSSQNRGRSVEAFF. The chain is built from TRBV13 and TRBJ1-1, with 7 bases identical to TRBD1. The CDR3 has 16 residues. Germline CDR1 and CDR2: PRHDT and FYEKMQ (reference sequence). Trimming removed 6 bases from V and 7 bases from J; junction bases left unmatched: 17.

This chain links TRBV9 with TRBJ2-2; 8 bases agree with TRBD1. Germline values: CDR1 SGDLS, CDR2 YYNGEE. V gave up 2 bases and J gave up 3 bases; unmatched junction bases: 9. CDR3 length equals 17 residues. CDR3 region: CASSVAPGQEDTGELFF. CDR3 coding DNA: TGTGCCAGCAGCGTCGCTCCGGGACAGGAGGACACCGGGGAGCTGTTTTTT.

This clone has just one count. This chain links TRBV28 with TRBJ2-7; D is possibly TRBD1 (5 bases). The CDR3 is 13 residues long. Germline-derived CDR1 and CDR2 are MDHEN and SYDVKM. The germline V and J ends were trimmed by 8 bases and 5 bases, with 16 bases remaining between them. The CDR3 nucleotides are TGTGCCAGCCGGACCCAGGGTTACGACGAGCAGTACTTC. Translated: CASRTQGYDEQYF.

The chain uses TRBV18 and TRBJ1-1; tentatively, D is TRBD1 (6 bases). V was shortened by 0 bases and J by 11 bases, with 10 bases between the two germline ends. This CDR3 spans 12 amino acids. CDR1 KGHSH and CDR2 LQKENI come from the germline V gene. CDR3 in DNA: TGTGCCAGCTCACCACCGCAGGGGACGGCTTTCTTT. It encodes CASSPPQGTAFF.

The chain combines TRBV27 with TRBJ2-3; possibly TRBD2 for D (5 bases). V shed 1 base and J shed 2 bases, with 10 bases lying between them. The CDR3 loop spans 15 amino acids. CDR1 and CDR2 (germline): MNHEY, SMNVEV (reference sequence). CDR3 DNA sequence: TGTGCCAGCAGTTTATATGGGCTAGCCACAGATACGCAGTATTTT. It specifies CASSLYGLATDTQYF.

In this sample, this clone turned up once. This sequence joins TRBV5-1 and TRBJ2-7; possibly TRBD1 for D (6 bases). V lost 6 bases and J lost 4, with 20 bases in between. The CDR3 contains 15 residues. The germline gives CDR1 SGHRS, CDR2 YFSETQ. In DNA form, the CDR3 reads TGCGCCAGCAAGAGTGTTTGGGGGCGCGGATACGAGCAGTACTTC. Its translation is CASKSVWGRGYEQYF.

This chain joins TRBV7-9 and TRBJ2-2, with 7 bases lining up with TRBD1. The V gene's germline CDR1 is SEHNR and CDR2 FQNEAQ (reference sequence). The CDR3 sequence is 16 residues long. The J segment lost 4 bases and the V segment lost 2 bases, leaving 7 bases of the junction unmatched. The CDR3 here is CASSLLKGASTGELFF. CDR3 nucleotides: TGTGCCAGCAGCTTATTAAAGGGGGCAAGCACCGGGGAGCTGTTTTTT.

The CDR3 region is CASSNGQGSNQPQHF. As DNA, the CDR3 is TGTGCCAGTAGTAACGGACAGGGGAGCAATCAGCCCCAGCATTTT. This chain uses TRBV19 with TRBJ1-5, with TRBD1 matching over 9 bases. Looked up from germline, CDR1 is LNHDA and CDR2 is SQIVND (reference sequence). The CDR3 consists of 15 residues. With V trimmed by 4 bases and J by 1 base, 2 bases remained unmatched.

The V call is TRBV5-1, the J call TRBJ2-3; TRBD2 matches 15 bases. Germline-derived CDR1 and CDR2 are SGHRS and YFSETQ. The J segment lost 3 bases and the V segment lost 9 bases, leaving 8 bases of the junction unmatched. The CDR3 has 16 amino acids. The CDR3 coding sequence is TGCGCCACTCGGACTAGCGGGGGGGCCCCAACAGATACGCAGTATTTT. It yields the protein CATRTSGGAPTDTQYF.

The chain uses TRBV20-1 and TRBJ2-5, with D possibly matching TRBD1 (5 bases). Germline CDR1 DFQATT, CDR2 SNEGSKA (reference sequence). The V and J ends lost 5 bases and 5 bases respectively, with 9 bases between them. CDR3 length equals 11 residues. For the CDR3, the DNA is TGCAGTGCTCGCCCAGGGGAGACCCAGTACTTC. Protein sequence: CSARPGETQYF.

This chain links TRBV5-1 with TRBJ2-5; TRBD1 matches at 8 bases. The CDR3 runs to 17 residues. V shed 0 bases, J shed 4 bases, and the junction held 11 bases outside the gene matches. The germline CDR1 and CDR2 sequences are SGHRS and YFSETQ. CDR3 coding DNA: TGCGCCAGCAGCTTGGCCCCCTCGACAGGGGTAGGAGAGACCCAGTACTTC. This gives the protein CASSLAPSTGVGETQYF.

The rearrangement joins TRBV9 to TRBJ2-2; 7 nucleotides line up with TRBD1. The germline V gene has CDR1 SGDLS and CDR2 YYNGEE. V gave up 4 bases and J gave up 5 bases; unmatched junction bases: 8. The CDR3 is 15 amino acids. The CDR3 loop is CASSFDRVRTGELFF. CDR3 in DNA: TGTGCCAGCAGCTTCGACAGGGTTAGGACCGGGGAGCTGTTTTTT.

The CDR3 bases are TGTGCCAGCAGCTCAGCCGGGACAGGTGCTACGACCCAGTACTTC. It codes for CASSSAGTGATTQYF. The genes are TRBV11-2 and TRBJ2-5; 8 positions agree with TRBD1. This CDR3 spans 15 amino acids. Per the germline V gene, CDR1 is SGHAT and CDR2 is FQNNGV. Germline trimming cut 4 bases from V and 7 bases from J; bases unmatched to any gene: 11.

This clone was seen a few times. The chain employs TRBV5-1 and TRBJ2-2, with TRBD2 matching 12 bases. The CDR3 spans 17 residues. Germline CDR1 is SGHRS and CDR2 is YFSETQ. V dropped 4 bases and J dropped 2; count of bases not matched to a gene: 6. The CDR3 bases are TGCGCCAGCAGCCAGGGACTAGCGGGCGTCAACACCGGGGAGCTGTTTTTT. Protein product: CASSQGLAGVNTGELFF.

This clone showed up just a few times. The rearrangement uses TRBV6-5 and TRBJ1-4; 11 positions match TRBD1. V trimming: 4 bases; J trimming: 8 bases; junction bases outside the gene matches: 6. CDR1 MNHEY and CDR2 SVGAGI come from the germline V gene. The CDR3 spans 15 residues. This chain's CDR3 is CASSFGQGANEKLFF. In DNA, the CDR3 is TGTGCCAGCAGTTTTGGACAGGGGGCGAACGAAAAACTGTTTTTT.

V is TRBV7-7 and J is TRBJ2-3; 7 positions agree with TRBD1. Germline CDR1 reads SSHAT; CDR2 reads FNYEAQ (reference sequence). With 1 base clipped from V and 0 bases from J, the junction kept 1 base outside the gene matches. The length of the CDR3 is 15 residues. As DNA, the CDR3 is TGTGCCAGCAGCTTAGGGACAGGCAGCACAGATACGCAGTATTTT. Its translation is CASSLGTGSTDTQYF.

Written as DNA, the CDR3 is TGTGCCAGCACTCAAGAGGTCGGGACAGGGGAGGGCTACACCTTC. Translated, it gives CASTQEVGTGEGYTF. The rearrangement uses TRBV7-2 and TRBJ1-2; 10 bases agree with TRBD1. The germline V gene has CDR1 SGHTA and CDR2 FQGNSA. V gave up 7 bases and J gave up 8 bases; unmatched junction bases: 13. This CDR3 has 15 amino acids.

The V gene is TRBV20-1, the J gene TRBJ2-4, with 9 bases that match TRBD1. V was clipped by 4 bases and J by 9 bases; unmatched bases: 1. The CDR3 spans 11 residues. Germline V gene lookup returns CDR1 DFQATT and CDR2 SNEGSKA (reference sequence). The CDR3 protein is CSAMDRGIQYF. The CDR3 nucleotides are TGCAGTGCTATGGACAGGGGCATTCAGTACTTC.

This chain joins TRBV13 and TRBJ2-3, with 8 nucleotides matching TRBD2. The CDR3 covers 18 residues. Germline CDR1 PRHDT, CDR2 FYEKMQ (reference sequence). J lost 2 bases, V lost 8 bases, and 18 bases had no gene match. The CDR3 bases are TGTGCCAGCCTTCGGGGGGCCCCCGTTAGCGGGGTCACAGATACGCAGTATTTT. Translating gives CASLRGAPVSGVTDTQYF.

This sequence joins TRBV15 and TRBJ2-2; D is perhaps TRBD1 (5 bases). The CDR3 extends over 14 amino acids. Germline lookup yields CDR1 LNHNV and CDR2 YYDKDF (reference sequence). Trimming shortened V by 1 base and J by 4 bases, and 7 bases separated the two germline ends. The CDR3 is CATSRVRATGELFF. CDR3 nucleotides: TGTGCCACCAGCAGAGTCAGGGCCACCGGGGAGCTGTTTTTT.